Listed here are 21 T cell receptor beta chains from one sample, sequenced in a study of Graves' ophthalmopathy and Graves' hyperthyroidism. The TCR beta CDR3 regions underwent amplification from RNA transcripts. First-round RT-PCR with HTBI primers preceded a second-round multiplex PCR. TCRdb ran MiXCR on the multiplex PCR reads and lists one entry per CDR3 protein. In the table there are roughly 170,000 distinct CDR3 sequences, 35% to 50% of which are singletons. Material for sequencing was peripheral blood. The receptors stem from a man aged 25-40 years with Graves' ophthalmopathy.

The genes are TRBV15 and TRBJ2-7; weak D call: TRBD1 (6 bases). This CDR3 is 14 amino acids long. Germline V lookup: CDR1 LNHNV, CDR2 YYDKDF (reference sequence). Deletions cut 5 bases from V and 2 bases from J, with 13 bases between. This CDR3 is CATSQTGTPYEQYF. CDR3 bases: TGTGCCACCAGCCAAACCGGGACACCCTACGAGCAGTACTTC. The full variable domain, with the rest looked up from reference TRBV15 and TRBJ2-7, is DAMVIQNPRYQVTQFGKPVTLSCSQTLNHNVMYWYQQKSSQAPKLLFHYYDKDFNNEADTPDNFQSRRPNTSFCFLDIRSPGLGDTAMYLCATSQTGTPYEQYFGPGTRLTVT.

This clonotype was observed many times. The chain joins TRBV27 to TRBJ2-7; 8 bases map to TRBD2. After removal of 6 bases from V and 7 bases from J, the junction contained 14 bases not matched to a gene. The CDR3 length is 15 residues. Germline values: CDR1 MNHEY, CDR2 SMNVEV (reference sequence). CDR3 protein: CASSLSGGPIREQYF. The CDR3 DNA is TGTGCCAGCAGCCTTTCGGGAGGGCCTATAAGGGAGCAGTACTTC.

This chain links TRBV9 with TRBJ1-2; 7 nucleotides agree with TRBD1. Germline-derived CDR1 and CDR2 are SGDLS and YYNGEE. The length of the CDR3 is 15 residues. V shed 3 bases, J shed 1 base, and the junction held 6 bases outside the gene matches. CDR3 sequence reads: CASSATTGSNYGYTF. In nucleotides, the CDR3 is TGTGCCAGCAGCGCGACGACAGGGAGTAACTATGGCTACACCTTC.

The chain uses TRBV11-2 and TRBJ1-1; D possibly corresponds to TRBD1 (6 bases). Between the trimmed V and J ends, which lost 7 bases and 4 bases, there was a span of 13 bases. The CDR3 has 13 amino acids. CDR1 is SGHAT and CDR2 is FQNNGV in the germline V gene. DNA of the CDR3: TGTGCCAGCACGGGGCAGGGGATCACTGAAGCTTTCTTT. Translated, it gives CASTGQGITEAFF.

The chain combines TRBV6-2 or TRBV6-3 with TRBJ1-5; D unresolved. The ends were cut back, 6 bases at V and 9 bases at J, with 15 bases in the middle. Germline V CDR1 and CDR2: MNHEY, SVGEGT. This CDR3 region has 13 residues. The CDR3 DNA follows: TGTGCCAGCAGAACTAGCCGCTTAGGGCCCCAGCATTTT. Residues: CASRTSRLGPQHF.

CDR3 bases: TGTGCCAGCAGCTCCGGTTGGCAAGAGACCCAGTACTTC. This translates into CASSSGWQETQYF. The V call is TRBV11-2, the J call TRBJ2-5; no clear D. CDR3 length: 13 amino acids. CDR1 and CDR2 from the germline V gene are SGHAT and FQNNGV. V dropped 4 bases and J dropped 2 bases, with 8 bases sitting between them.

This clonotype appeared many times. The chain carries TRBV30 and TRBJ1-2; D may be TRBD1 (5 bases). Germline lookup yields CDR1 GTSNPN and CDR2 SVGIG (reference sequence). The CDR3 has 13 amino acids. The V and J ends lost 4 bases and 8 bases respectively, with 17 bases between them. For the CDR3, the DNA is TGTGCCTGGAAGGCAGCGAGAAGGGGCGGCTACACCTTC. This gives the protein CAWKAARRGGYTF.

In nucleotides, the CDR3 is TGTGCCAGCAGCCCACATTGGACCCGGGACGAGCAGTACTTC. This sequence encodes CASSPHWTRDEQYF. The chain joins TRBV6-2 or TRBV6-3 to TRBJ2-7, with D hard to call. CDR1 MNHEY and CDR2 SVGEGT come from the germline V gene. The CDR3 is 14 residues long. V lost 6 bases, J lost 5 bases, and 17 bases lay in between.

This clonotype was seen many times. The chain carries TRBV20-1 and TRBJ1-2; 7 bases are a match to TRBD1. The CDR3 totals 17 residues. J gave up 5 bases and V 2 bases, and 17 bases lay outside the gene matches. Germline V CDR1 and CDR2: DFQATT, SNEGSKA (reference sequence). The CDR3 DNA reads as TGCAGTGCTAGAATCTTCTTAGATAGGGGGCGCGGATATGGCTACACCTTC. Translating gives CSARIFLDRGRGYGYTF.

This clonotype was observed many times. The V and J genes are TRBV29-1 and TRBJ1-1; D is perhaps TRBD1 (6 bases). This CDR3 is built from 12 residues. V was cut by 4 bases and J by 4 bases, with 10 bases left in between. CDR1 is SQVTM, CDR2 ANQGSEA, per germline. The CDR3 DNA reads as TGCAGCGTTGGCCAGGGGTCCACTGAAGCTTTCTTT. It translates to CSVGQGSTEAFF. The full variable domain, its missing parts supplied by reference TRBV29-1 and TRBJ1-1, is SAVISQKPSRDICQRGTSLTIQCQVDSQVTMMFWYRQQPGQSLTLIATANQGSEATYESGFVIDKFPISRPNLTFSTLTVSNMSPEDSSIYLCSVGQGSTEAFFGQGTRLTVV.

The CDR3 loop reads CASSPQPGQGVYGYTF. CDR3 coding DNA: TGCGCCAGCAGCCCCCAACCGGGACAGGGGGTCTATGGCTACACCTTC. The V and J genes are TRBV5-1 and TRBJ1-2, with 11 bases fitting TRBD1. CDR1 and CDR2 (germline): SGHRS, YFSETQ. The V segment lost 4 bases and the J segment 4 bases; nucleotides outside the gene matches: 9. CDR3 length: 16 amino acids.

This clonotype was seen many times. The DNA for the CDR3 is TGCAGCGTTTATTCCGGGACTAGCTACGAGCAGTACTTC. It is translated as CSVYSGTSYEQYF. This chain uses TRBV29-1 with TRBJ2-7; TRBD2 matches 8 bases. J was trimmed by 3 bases and V by 5 bases; bases with no gene match: 6. Looked up from germline, CDR1 is SQVTM and CDR2 is ANQGSEA. The CDR3 is 13 residues long.

This clonotype occurred many times. The chain has TRBV19 and TRBJ2-4; D not certain. Deletions cut 0 bases from V and 7 bases from J, with 7 bases between. The CDR3 extends over 13 amino acids. Germline V gene data show CDR1 as LNHDA and CDR2 as SQIVND (reference sequence). The CDR3 bases are TGTGCCAGTAGTATAGAGGTTTCGAACATTCAGTACTTC. Its translation is CASSIEVSNIQYF.

This sequence joins TRBV12-3 or TRBV12-4 and TRBJ2-5; D perhaps matches TRBD1 (6 bases). The CDR3 is 14 residues long. Deletions cut 5 bases from V and 5 bases from J, with 15 bases between. Written as DNA, the CDR3 is TGTGCCAGCAGTACAGGGACCGCGTGGGAGACCCAGTACTTC. Protein product: CASSTGTAWETQYF.

This chain uses TRBV6-2 or TRBV6-3 with TRBJ1-1; D perhaps matches TRBD1 (5 bases). The length of the CDR3 is 15 residues. Germline V gives CDR1 MNHEY, CDR2 SVGEGT. V gave up 6 bases and J gave up 2 bases, with 16 bases separating them. Written as DNA, the CDR3 is TGTGCCAGCAGACTCCCGGGGGTCCGTAACACTGAAGCTTTCTTT. It codes for CASRLPGVRNTEAFF.

The table lists this clonotype with many counts. The chain carries TRBV11-3 and TRBJ2-2, with 9 bases identical to TRBD2. The V and J ends lost 3 bases and 6 bases, in that order; junction bases with no gene match: 2. Germline V gene sequence: CDR1 SGHNT, CDR2 YENEEA. The CDR3 length is 14 residues. The CDR3 spells CASSLGLAAGELFF. CDR3 DNA: TGTGCCAGCAGCTTGGGACTAGCAGCCGGGGAGCTGTTTTTT.

The V gene is TRBV27, the J gene TRBJ1-5; D is ambiguous. This CDR3 has 15 residues. V lost 3 bases to trimming and J lost 2 bases, with 11 bases between them. CDR1 MNHEY and CDR2 SMNVEV come from the germline V gene (reference sequence). The CDR3 here is CASSFGGHGNQPQHF. CDR3 DNA sequence: TGTGCCAGCAGTTTTGGCGGGCATGGCAATCAGCCCCAGCATTTT.

The chain couples TRBV20-1 to TRBJ1-2; no clear D gene. V lost 3 bases to trimming and J lost 8 bases, with 16 bases between them. The CDR3 is 13 amino acids. Per germline, CDR1 DFQATT and CDR2 SNEGSKA (reference sequence). CDR3 region: CSASSEGGEGYTF. The CDR3 coding sequence is TGCAGTGCTAGTTCTGAGGGTGGAGAGGGCTACACCTTC.

The gene calls are TRBV6-5 and TRBJ1-3, with D possibly being TRBD1 (6 bases). The CDR3 has 15 residues. Per the germline V gene, CDR1 is MNHEY and CDR2 is SVGAGI. Trimming shortened V by 0 bases and J by 0 bases, and 6 bases separated the two germline ends. CDR3 coding DNA: TGTGCCAGCAGTTACTCGACAGGCTCTGGAAACACCATATATTTT. This sequence encodes CASSYSTGSGNTIYF.

The chain's CDR3 is CASSLDRLNTEAFF. The DNA for the CDR3 is TGTGCCAGCAGCTTAGATCGGTTGAACACTGAAGCTTTCTTT. The V call is TRBV11-3, the J call TRBJ1-1, with no clear D. The germline V gene encodes CDR1 SGHNT and CDR2 YENEEA. The CDR3 runs to 14 residues. The V gene lost 0 bases and the J gene lost 0 bases, with 5 bases spanning the gap.

This clonotype appeared many times. The chain combines TRBV9 with TRBJ1-3; a weak D match, TRBD1 (6 bases). The V gene's germline CDR1 is SGDLS and CDR2 YYNGEE. This CDR3 has 16 residues. The V gene lost 0 bases and the J gene lost 0 bases, with 10 bases spanning the gap. CDR3 coding DNA: TGTGCCAGCAGCGTAGATGGCAGGGGCTCTGGAAACACCATATATTTT. It codes for CASSVDGRGSGNTIYF.